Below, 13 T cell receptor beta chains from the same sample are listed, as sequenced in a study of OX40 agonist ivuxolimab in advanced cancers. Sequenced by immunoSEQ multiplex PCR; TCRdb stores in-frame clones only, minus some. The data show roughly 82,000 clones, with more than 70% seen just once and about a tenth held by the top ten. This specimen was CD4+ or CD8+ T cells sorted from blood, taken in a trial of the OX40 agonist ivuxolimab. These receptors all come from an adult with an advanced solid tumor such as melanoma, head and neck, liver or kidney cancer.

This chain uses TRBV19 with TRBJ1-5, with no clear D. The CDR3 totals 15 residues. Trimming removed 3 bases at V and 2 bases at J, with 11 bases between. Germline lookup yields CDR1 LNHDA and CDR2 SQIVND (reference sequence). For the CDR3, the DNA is TGTGCCAGTAGTATTGCTGGGTGGGGCAATCAGCCCCAGCATTTT. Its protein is CASSIAGWGNQPQHF.

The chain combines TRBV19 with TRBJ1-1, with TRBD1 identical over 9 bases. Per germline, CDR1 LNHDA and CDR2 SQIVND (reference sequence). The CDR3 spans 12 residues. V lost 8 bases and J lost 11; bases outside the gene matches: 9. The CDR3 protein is CASADRGVKAFF. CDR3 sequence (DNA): TGTGCCAGTGCCGACAGGGGGGTTAAGGCTTTCTTT.

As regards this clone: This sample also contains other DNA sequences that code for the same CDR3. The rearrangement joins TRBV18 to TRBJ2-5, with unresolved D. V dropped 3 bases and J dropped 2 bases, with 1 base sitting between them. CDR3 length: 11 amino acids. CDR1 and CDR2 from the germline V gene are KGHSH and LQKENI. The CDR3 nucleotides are TGTGCCAGCTCACCTCAAGAGACCCAGTACTTC. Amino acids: CASSPQETQYF.

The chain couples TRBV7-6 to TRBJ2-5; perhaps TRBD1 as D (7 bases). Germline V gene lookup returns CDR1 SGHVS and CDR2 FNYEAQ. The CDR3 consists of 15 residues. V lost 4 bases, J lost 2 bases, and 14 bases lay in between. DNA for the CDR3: TGTGCCAGCAGCTCTTGGACAGGAGGGCAAGAGACCCAGTACTTC. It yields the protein CASSSWTGGQETQYF.

DNA of the CDR3: TGCGCCAGCAGCTTGGGGGGACTAACCTACGAGCAGTACTTC. Translating it yields CASSLGGLTYEQYF. V gene TRBV5-1 combines with J gene TRBJ2-7, with TRBD2 matching over 7 bases. The CDR3 consists of 14 residues. Germline trimming cut 0 bases from V and 2 bases from J; bases unmatched to any gene: 2. Germline V gene data show CDR1 as SGHRS and CDR2 as YFSETQ.

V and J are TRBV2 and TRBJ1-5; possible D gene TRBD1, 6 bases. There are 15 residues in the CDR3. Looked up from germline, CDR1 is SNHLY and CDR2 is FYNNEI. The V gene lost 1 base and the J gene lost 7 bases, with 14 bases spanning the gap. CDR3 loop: CASSEDQQGIQPQHF. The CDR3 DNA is TGTGCCAGCAGTGAAGATCAGCAGGGGATCCAGCCCCAGCATTTT. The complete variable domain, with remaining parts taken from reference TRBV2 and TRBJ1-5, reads EPEVTQTPSHQVTQMGQEVILRCVPISNHLYFYWYRQILGQKVEFLVSFYNNEISEKSEIFDDQFSVERPDGSNFTLKIRSTKLEDSAMYFCASSEDQQGIQPQHFGDGTRLSIL.

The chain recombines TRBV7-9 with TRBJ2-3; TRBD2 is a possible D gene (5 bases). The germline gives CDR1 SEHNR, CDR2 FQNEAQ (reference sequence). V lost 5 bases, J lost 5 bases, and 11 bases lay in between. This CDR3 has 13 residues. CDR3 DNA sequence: TGTGCCAGCAGCCCCGGCGGACTAGATACGCAGTATTTT. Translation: CASSPGGLDTQYF.

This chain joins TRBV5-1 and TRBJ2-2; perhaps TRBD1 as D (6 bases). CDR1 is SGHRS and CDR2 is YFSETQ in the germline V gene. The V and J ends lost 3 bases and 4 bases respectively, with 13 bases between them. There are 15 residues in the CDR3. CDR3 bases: TGCGCCAGCAGCTATGGGACACTACTCACCGGGGAGCTGTTTTTT. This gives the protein CASSYGTLLTGELFF.

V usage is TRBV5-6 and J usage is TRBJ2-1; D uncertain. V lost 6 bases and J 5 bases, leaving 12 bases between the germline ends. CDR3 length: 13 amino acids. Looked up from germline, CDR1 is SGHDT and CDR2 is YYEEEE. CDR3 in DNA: TGTGCCAGCACTAGTGGACCTAACAATGAGCAGTTCTTC. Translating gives CASTSGPNNEQFF.

CDR3 amino acids: CASNNQETQYF. The CDR3 DNA is TGTGCCAGCAACAATCAAGAGACCCAGTACTTC. This chain connects TRBV6-6 to TRBJ2-5; D ambiguous. V lost 7 bases, J lost 2 bases, and 5 bases lay in between. There are 11 residues in the CDR3. Germline V CDR1 and CDR2: MNHNY, SVGAGI (reference sequence).

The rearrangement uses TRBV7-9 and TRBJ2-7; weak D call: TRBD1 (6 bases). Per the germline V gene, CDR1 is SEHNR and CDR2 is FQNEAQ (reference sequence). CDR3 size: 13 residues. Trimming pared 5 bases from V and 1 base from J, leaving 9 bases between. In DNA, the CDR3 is TGTGCCAGCAGCAAAGACAGGTCCTACGAGCAGTACTTC. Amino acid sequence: CASSKDRSYEQYF.

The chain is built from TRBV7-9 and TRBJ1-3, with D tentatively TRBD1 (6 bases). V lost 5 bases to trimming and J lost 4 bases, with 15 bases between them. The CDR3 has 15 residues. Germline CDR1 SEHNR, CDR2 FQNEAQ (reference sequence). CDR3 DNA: TGTGCCAGCAGCGACTCAGGGGCGGGGGGAAACACCATATATTTT. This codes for CASSDSGAGGNTIYF.

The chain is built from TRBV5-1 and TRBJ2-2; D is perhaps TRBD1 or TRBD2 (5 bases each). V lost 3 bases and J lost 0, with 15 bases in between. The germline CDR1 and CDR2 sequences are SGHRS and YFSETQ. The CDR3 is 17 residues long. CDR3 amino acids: CASSSAPGTANTGELFF. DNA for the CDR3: TGCGCCAGCAGCTCCGCCCCCGGGACGGCGAACACCGGGGAGCTGTTTTTT. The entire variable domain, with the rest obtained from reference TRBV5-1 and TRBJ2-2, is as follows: KAGVTQTPRYLIKTRGQQVTLSCSPISGHRSVSWYQQTPGQGLQFLFEYFSETQRNKGNFPGRFSGRQFSNSRSEMNVSTLELGDSALYLCASSSAPGTANTGELFFGEGSRLTVL.